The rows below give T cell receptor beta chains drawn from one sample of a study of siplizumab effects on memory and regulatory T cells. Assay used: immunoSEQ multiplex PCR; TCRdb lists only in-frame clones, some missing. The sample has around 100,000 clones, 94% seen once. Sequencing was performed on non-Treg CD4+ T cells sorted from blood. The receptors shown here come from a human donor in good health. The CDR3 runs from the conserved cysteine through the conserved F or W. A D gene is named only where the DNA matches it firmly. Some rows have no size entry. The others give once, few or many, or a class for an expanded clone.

CDR3nt: TGTGCCAGCAGACTTCCGACAGGGGAAGGGCAGTACTTC
CDR3aa: CASRLPTGEGQYF
abundance: NA
j_gene: TRBJ2-7
d_gene: TRBD1
v_gene: TRBV6-1

CDR3nt: TGCGCCAGCCCGTTGGACAGTGAGAACACTGAAGCTTTCTTT
CDR3aa: CASPLDSENTEAFF
abundance: NA
j_gene: TRBJ1-1
d_gene: NA
v_gene: TRBV10-1

CDR3nt: TGTGCCAGCAGCCGAACAGGGGATGGTCAGCCCCAGCATTTT
CDR3aa: CASSRTGDGQPQHF
abundance: NA
j_gene: TRBJ1-5
d_gene: TRBD1
v_gene: TRBV5-8

CDR3nt: TGTGCCTCGTCTGGGGAAGGAGGGGCCACAATCGGTGAGCAGTTCTTC
CDR3aa: CASSGEGGATIGEQFF
abundance: NA
j_gene: TRBJ2-1
d_gene: NA
v_gene: TRBV10-3

CDR3nt: TGTGCCAGCAGTCGGGATACTAGCACAGATACGCAGTATTTT
CDR3aa: CASSRDTSTDTQYF
abundance: NA
j_gene: TRBJ2-3
d_gene: NA
v_gene: TRBV2

CDR3nt: TGTGCCAGCAGCTCGTACAGGGGGCATCCAGATACGCAGTATTTT
CDR3aa: CASSSYRGHPDTQYF
abundance: NA
j_gene: TRBJ2-3
d_gene: TRBD1
v_gene: TRBV5-4

CDR3nt: TGTGCCAGCAGCCCAAGGGTGAGGGGTAGTGGCTACACCTTC
CDR3aa: CASSPRVRGSGYTF
abundance: once
j_gene: TRBJ1-2
d_gene: NA
v_gene: TRBV7-2

CDR3nt: TGTGCCACCGCTAAAGGGTCAGTAGATACGCAGTATTTT
CDR3aa: CATAKGSVDTQYF
abundance: NA
j_gene: TRBJ2-3
d_gene: NA
v_gene: TRBV27

CDR3nt: TGCGCCAGCAGCACGGGAGGAGTGGGCAATGAGCAGTTCTTC
CDR3aa: CASSTGGVGNEQFF
abundance: once
j_gene: TRBJ2-1
d_gene: TRBD2
v_gene: TRBV5-1

CDR3nt: TGCGCCAGCAGCTACCGGGACTTACAAGAGACCCAGTACTTC
CDR3aa: CASSYRDLQETQYF
abundance: NA
j_gene: TRBJ2-5
d_gene: NA
v_gene: TRBV5-1

CDR3nt: TGTGCCAGCTCCTACAGCTGGACCACTGAAGCTTTCTTT
CDR3aa: CASSYSWTTEAFF
abundance: NA
j_gene: TRBJ1-1
d_gene: NA
v_gene: TRBV18

CDR3nt: TGTGCCAGCAGCGATCAGGGGCGGACTGAAGCTTTCTTT
CDR3aa: CASSDQGRTEAFF
abundance: NA
j_gene: TRBJ1-1
d_gene: NA
v_gene: TRBV7-3

CDR3nt: TGTGCCAGCAGCCTGGGCCTTAACAATGAGCAGTTCTTC
CDR3aa: CASSLGLNNEQFF
abundance: NA
j_gene: TRBJ2-1
d_gene: NA
v_gene: TRBV5-5

CDR3nt: TGTGCCAGCTCACAAGGAGGCCAGTCGAACACCGGGGAGCTGTTTTTT
CDR3aa: CASSQGGQSNTGELFF
abundance: NA
j_gene: TRBJ2-2
d_gene: NA
v_gene: TRBV18

CDR3nt: TGCAGTGCTAGTGGCCCAGATACGCAGTATTTT
CDR3aa: CSASGPDTQYF
abundance: NA
j_gene: TRBJ2-3
d_gene: NA
v_gene: TRBV20-1

CDR3nt: TGTGCCTGGACTGAGAGGAGGGCCAAGTGGGAGACCCAGTACTTC
CDR3aa: CAWTERRAKWETQYF
abundance: NA
j_gene: TRBJ2-5
d_gene: NA
v_gene: TRBV30

CDR3nt: TGTGCCAGTAGTATAGATTGGCAGGGGGCCTACGAGCAGTACTTC
CDR3aa: CASSIDWQGAYEQYF
abundance: once
j_gene: TRBJ2-7
d_gene: TRBD1
v_gene: TRBV19

CDR3nt: TGTGCCAGCAGCTCGCTGGTAGGTGAGACGGGCACAGATACGCAGTATTTT
CDR3aa: CASSSLVGETGTDTQYF
abundance: NA
j_gene: TRBJ2-3
d_gene: NA
v_gene: TRBV7-6

CDR3nt: TGTGCCAGCAGCCAATTACAGGGTTTTAGCCACTTC
CDR3aa: CASSQLQGFSHF
abundance: NA
j_gene: TRBJ2-7
d_gene: NA
v_gene: TRBV14

CDR3nt: TGCGCCAGCAGCCCCTCCCTTTTTGAGGGAGCTAACTATGGCTACACCTTC
CDR3aa: CASSPSLFEGANYGYTF
abundance: NA
j_gene: TRBJ1-2
d_gene: NA
v_gene: TRBV5-1

CDR3nt: TGTGCCAGCAGCTTATCGGGACAGTCCACAGATACGCAGTATTTT
CDR3aa: CASSLSGQSTDTQYF
abundance: few
j_gene: TRBJ2-3
d_gene: TRBD1
v_gene: TRBV7-3

CDR3nt: TGCGCCAGCAGCTTGGCCCCTAGCGGGAGGCGGAATGAGCAGTTCTTC
CDR3aa: CASSLAPSGRRNEQFF
abundance: NA
j_gene: TRBJ2-1
d_gene: TRBD2
v_gene: TRBV5-1

CDR3nt: TGTGCCAGCAGCCAAAGGACGGGCCCCTACGAGCAGTACTTC
CDR3aa: CASSQRTGPYEQYF
abundance: NA
j_gene: TRBJ2-7
d_gene: NA
v_gene: TRBV11-2

CDR3nt: TGTGCCAGCAACCCTCTAGCGGGGGGCTCTGGGGCCAACGTCCTGACTTTC
CDR3aa: CASNPLAGGSGANVLTF
abundance: NA
j_gene: TRBJ2-6
d_gene: TRBD2
v_gene: TRBV5-5

CDR3nt: TGTGCCAGCAAGGATTGGGTGAACACTGAAGCTTTCTTT
CDR3aa: CASKDWVNTEAFF
abundance: NA
j_gene: TRBJ1-1
d_gene: NA
v_gene: TRBV27

CDR3nt: TGTGCCAGGAAAACCACACAGCGTTGGGACAGGGAATCCTACGAGCAGTACTTC
CDR3aa: CARKTTQRWDRESYEQYF
abundance: NA
j_gene: TRBJ2-7
d_gene: TRBD1
v_gene: TRBV6-4

CDR3nt: TGTGCCAGCAGTGAAAGGTCTAGCGGGCCGCTACCGGGTTACGAGCAGTACTTC
CDR3aa: CASSERSSGPLPGYEQYF
abundance: NA
j_gene: TRBJ2-7
d_gene: TRBD2
v_gene: TRBV6-1

CDR3nt: TGCGCCAGCAGCTCCGGGGAGGCGACAGGCTACACCTTC
CDR3aa: CASSSGEATGYTF
abundance: NA
j_gene: TRBJ1-2
d_gene: NA
v_gene: TRBV5-1

CDR3nt: TGCAGCGTTGAAGATCGAGAGACCCAGTACTTC
CDR3aa: CSVEDRETQYF
abundance: once
j_gene: TRBJ2-5
d_gene: NA
v_gene: TRBV29-1

CDR3nt: TGTGCCAGCAGCTTGGCCGGGGATGACTACGAGCAGTACTTC
CDR3aa: CASSLAGDDYEQYF
abundance: NA
j_gene: TRBJ2-7
d_gene: NA
v_gene: TRBV5-6

CDR3nt: TGTGCCAGCAGTGACTCGGCAGGGGGCTACTATGGCTACACCTTC
CDR3aa: CASSDSAGGYYGYTF
abundance: NA
j_gene: TRBJ1-2
d_gene: TRBD1
v_gene: TRBV6-4

CDR3nt: TGTGCCAGCAGCCAAGTCGCAGGGGGCACCTACGAGCAGTACTTC
CDR3aa: CASSQVAGGTYEQYF
abundance: NA
j_gene: TRBJ2-7
d_gene: TRBD1
v_gene: TRBV14

CDR3nt: TGTGCCAGCAGGGGTGGAGCTGGGCGAAGGGCTAGCGGGAAGGAGACCCAGTACTTC
CDR3aa: CASRGGAGRRASGKETQYF
abundance: NA
j_gene: TRBJ2-5
d_gene: TRBD2
v_gene: TRBV2

CDR3nt: TGTGCCATTTCCGGCAGGGCTTTTACAGATACGCAGTATTTT
CDR3aa: CAISGRAFTDTQYF
abundance: NA
j_gene: TRBJ2-3
d_gene: NA
v_gene: TRBV10-3

CDR3nt: TGTGCCAGCAGCTCAGGGAGCGGGACCTCCTACAATGAGCAGTTCTTC
CDR3aa: CASSSGSGTSYNEQFF
abundance: NA
j_gene: TRBJ2-1
d_gene: TRBD2
v_gene: TRBV5-4

CDR3nt: TGTGCCAGCTCACCTTCTAAGGGGACCCTCTCTGGAAACACCATATATTTT
CDR3aa: CASSPSKGTLSGNTIYF
abundance: NA
j_gene: TRBJ1-3
d_gene: NA
v_gene: TRBV18

CDR3nt: TGTGCCAGCAGCTGGCCCAAATCGGATACGCAGTATTTT
CDR3aa: CASSWPKSDTQYF
abundance: NA
j_gene: TRBJ2-3
d_gene: NA
v_gene: TRBV7-6

CDR3nt: TGTTCACCACCGACGATAGCGGGAGGTTCCTACGAGCAGTACTTC
CDR3aa: CSPPTIAGGSYEQYF
abundance: NA
j_gene: TRBJ2-7
d_gene: TRBD2
v_gene: TRBV19

CDR3nt: TGTGCCAGCAAGGGACTAGCGGGAGAAGCATCCTACAATGAGCAGTTCTTC
CDR3aa: CASKGLAGEASYNEQFF
abundance: NA
j_gene: TRBJ2-1
d_gene: TRBD2
v_gene: TRBV7-2

CDR3nt: TGTGCCAGCAGTTTAGGGGGGACAGGGGGGTATAGCAATCAGCCCCAGCATTTT
CDR3aa: CASSLGGTGGYSNQPQHF
abundance: NA
j_gene: TRBJ1-5
d_gene: TRBD1
v_gene: TRBV28

CDR3nt: TGCGCCAGCAGCCCAACCGGGACAAGGATGTTGAATGAGCAGTTCTTC
CDR3aa: CASSPTGTRMLNEQFF
abundance: NA
j_gene: TRBJ2-1
d_gene: NA
v_gene: TRBV4-1

CDR3nt: TGTGCCAGCACATCTGGGAGGGCTAGCAATCAGCCCCAGCATTTT
CDR3aa: CASTSGRASNQPQHF
abundance: few
j_gene: TRBJ1-5
d_gene: NA
v_gene: TRBV7-2

CDR3nt: TGTGCCAGTAGTATCGGACAGAGTCGGGATACGCAGTATTTT
CDR3aa: CASSIGQSRDTQYF
abundance: NA
j_gene: TRBJ2-3
d_gene: NA
v_gene: TRBV19

CDR3nt: TGTGCCAGCAGCATCGTCGGCAATGAGCAGTTCTTC
CDR3aa: CASSIVGNEQFF
abundance: once
j_gene: TRBJ2-1
d_gene: NA
v_gene: TRBV9

CDR3nt: TGTGCCAGCAGCCGCAGCGGGAGCACAGAGTCTTTT
CDR3aa: CASSRSGSTESF
abundance: NA
j_gene: TRBJ2-3
d_gene: TRBD2
v_gene: TRBV2

CDR3nt: TGTGCCAGCAGCTTAGAGGGGTATGGCTACACCTTC
CDR3aa: CASSLEGYGYTF
abundance: NA
j_gene: TRBJ1-2
d_gene: NA
v_gene: TRBV7-9

CDR3nt: TGTGCCAGCTCACCACGTACAGATACGCAGTATTTT
CDR3aa: CASSPRTDTQYF
abundance: NA
j_gene: TRBJ2-3
d_gene: NA
v_gene: TRBV18